The 31 T cell receptor beta chains below were found in one sample sequenced in a study of blood T cell repertoires in COVID-19. Clones were read by immunoSEQ multiplex PCR, and TCRdb kept only the in-frame ones, dropping some. The top ten clones hold roughly 3.3% of a sample with 95,000 to 110,000 clones, around 83% of them seen once. Sequencing input: peripheral blood. These receptors all stem from a woman of 80 years or more with active or convalescent COVID-19.

V usage is TRBV28 and J usage is TRBJ1-1, with D uncertain. This CDR3 comprises 15 residues. V was trimmed by 4 bases and J by 1 base, leaving 13 bases between them. Germline V CDR1 and CDR2: MDHEN, SYDVKM. CDR3: CASSSLGAQNTEAFF. The DNA for the CDR3 is TGTGCCAGCAGTTCCCTCGGAGCCCAGAACACTGAAGCTTTCTTT. Complete variable domain (other parts from reference TRBV28 and TRBJ1-1): DVKVTQSSRYLVKRTGEKVFLECVQDMDHENMFWYRQDPGLGLRLIYFSYDVKMKEKGDIPEGYSVSREKKERFSLILESASTNQTSMYLCASSSLGAQNTEAFFGQGTRLTVV.

V gene TRBV6-6 combines with J gene TRBJ2-2; D is possibly TRBD2 (5 bases). The CDR3 length is 15 residues. CDR1 is MNHNY and CDR2 is SVGAGI in the germline V gene (reference sequence). Trimming cost V 5 bases and J 0 bases, with 10 bases left between them. CDR3 sequence: CASSPGNANTGELFF. The CDR3 region has the DNA TGTGCCAGCAGTCCCGGGAACGCGAACACCGGGGAGCTGTTTTTT.

The chain links TRBV6-5 to TRBJ2-4; 8 nucleotides align to TRBD2. CDR1 and CDR2 from the germline V gene are MNHEY and SVGAGI. V was clipped by 2 bases and J by 7 bases; unmatched bases: 7. This CDR3 is 15 amino acids long. DNA of the CDR3: TGTGCCAGCAGTTACATCCGGGAGGGCCGGAACATTCAGTACTTC. Translating gives CASSYIREGRNIQYF.

J is TRBJ2-7 and V is TRBV10-3, with TRBD2 matching 9 bases. This CDR3 is 15 amino acids long. After removal of 7 bases from V and 4 bases from J, the junction contained 11 bases not matched to a gene. Germline lookup yields CDR1 ENHRY and CDR2 SYGVKD. The CDR3 loop reads CAIKAGTSIVYEQYF. The DNA of the CDR3 is TGTGCCATCAAGGCGGGGACTAGCATTGTGTACGAGCAGTACTTC.

This chain connects TRBV2 to TRBJ2-1; 8 nucleotides align to TRBD2. Germline V gene sequence: CDR1 SNHLY, CDR2 FYNNEI. The CDR3 sequence is 15 residues long. Trimming took 8 bases from V and 9 from J; bases not matched to a gene: 15. CDR3 protein: CASCREREIGGEQFF. DNA for the CDR3: TGTGCCAGCTGTCGCGAGCGGGAGATTGGTGGTGAGCAGTTCTTC.

The rearrangement links TRBV5-1 to TRBJ2-5; D is perhaps TRBD1 (6 bases). Germline V gene data show CDR1 as SGHRS and CDR2 as YFSETQ. The germline V and J ends were trimmed by 9 bases and 1 base, with 13 bases remaining between them. The length of the CDR3 is 13 residues. CDR3 protein: CATTDSSQETQYF. CDR3 in DNA: TGCGCCACCACGGACAGTAGCCAAGAGACCCAGTACTTC.

This clone was seen just once. J is TRBJ2-7 and V is TRBV15; 8 bases are a match to TRBD2. Trimming cost V 0 bases and J 2 bases; bases outside gene matches: 9. Germline CDR1 and CDR2: LNHNV and YYDKDF (reference sequence). The CDR3 has 17 residues. Written as DNA, the CDR3 is TGTGCCACCAGCAGAGATTTTAGGCGGGGGGAAGCCTACGAGCAGTACTTC. Translation gives CATSRDFRRGEAYEQYF. Drawing the rest from reference TRBV15 and TRBJ2-7, the complete variable domain is DAMVIQNPRYQVTQFGKPVTLSCSQTLNHNVMYWYQQKSSQAPKLLFHYYDKDFNNEADTPDNFQSRRPNTSFCFLDIRSPGLGDTAMYLCATSRDFRRGEAYEQYFGPGTRLTVT.

This chain connects TRBV7-8 to TRBJ1-5, with D possibly being TRBD1 (5 bases). Between the trimmed V and J ends, which lost 1 base and 0 bases, there was a span of 13 bases. CDR1 and CDR2 from the germline V gene are SGHVS and FQNEAQ. CDR3 length: 17 amino acids. The CDR3 is CASSLVGAGFSNQPQHF. DNA of the CDR3: TGTGCCAGCAGCTTAGTGGGCGCAGGGTTTAGCAATCAGCCCCAGCATTTT. The full variable domain, with the rest looked up from reference TRBV7-8 and TRBJ1-5, is GAGVSQSPRYKVAKRGQDVALRCDPISGHVSLFWYQQALGQGPEFLTYFQNEAQLDKSGLPSDRFFAERPEGSVSTLKIQRTQQEDSAVYLCASSLVGAGFSNQPQHFGDGTRLSIL.

The chain combines TRBV7-2 with TRBJ2-1; 10 nucleotides agree with TRBD2. There are 15 residues in the CDR3. CDR1 is SGHTA, CDR2 FQGNSA, per germline. V was clipped by 5 bases and J by 6 bases; unmatched bases: 7. The CDR3 DNA is TGTGCCAGCAGCCCGCTAGCGGGGGCCTCCAATGAGCAGTTCTTC. Protein: CASSPLAGASNEQFF.

The chain uses TRBV4-1 and TRBJ2-7, with a possible D match to TRBD2 (6 bases). This CDR3 comprises 13 residues. From germline, CDR1 is MGHRA and CDR2 YSYEKL. V shed 4 bases and J shed 5 bases, with 12 bases lying between them. This CDR3 reads CASSLRLVHEQYF. The DNA of the CDR3 is TGCGCCAGCAGCCTGAGACTAGTCCACGAGCAGTACTTC.

The rearrangement links TRBV11-3 to TRBJ2-3, with 8 bases matching TRBD1. This CDR3 spans 14 amino acids. J was trimmed by 1 base and V by 5 bases; bases with no gene match: 2. Per germline, CDR1 SGHNT and CDR2 YENEEA. The CDR3: CASSKDRGTDTQYF. CDR3 DNA sequence: TGTGCCAGCAGCAAGGACAGGGGCACAGATACGCAGTATTTT.

V is TRBV29-1 and J is TRBJ2-1; TRBD2 matches 9 bases. This CDR3 comprises 14 residues. V lost 1 base and J lost 8; bases outside the gene matches: 6. The germline CDR1 and CDR2 sequences are SQVTM and ANQGSEA. The CDR3 nucleotides read TGCAGCGTTGAAGGCGGGAGGGGGGCTGATGAGCAGTTCTTC. It encodes CSVEGGRGADEQFF.

This rearrangement joins TRBV7-9 to TRBJ1-2; 10 nucleotides line up with TRBD1. The CDR3 is 18 amino acids. CDR1 is SEHNR, CDR2 FQNEAQ, per germline (reference sequence). The junction had 14 bases not matched to a gene; V was cut back by 3 bases and J by 4 bases. As DNA, the CDR3 is TGTGCCAGCAGCTTTTCGACAGGGGGCGCGGGAGGAGGCTATGGCTACACCTTC. This gives the protein CASSFSTGGAGGGYGYTF. Full variable domain (remainder filled in from reference TRBV7-9 and TRBJ1-2): DTGVSQNPRHKITKRGQNVTFRCDPISEHNRLYWYRQTLGQGPEFLTYFQNEAQLEKSRLLSDRFSAERPKGSFSTLEIQRTEQGDSAMYLCASSFSTGGAGGGYGYTFGSGTRLTVV.

V gene TRBV19 combines with J gene TRBJ2-5; the match to TRBD1 covers 12 bases. In germline, CDR1 is LNHDA, CDR2 SQIVND (reference sequence). V dropped 2 bases and J dropped 5; count of bases not matched to a gene: 6. This CDR3 comprises 16 residues. The CDR3 region is CASSISGQGAHETQYF. For the CDR3, the DNA is TGTGCCAGTAGTATATCGGGACAGGGGGCTCATGAGACCCAGTACTTC.

The chain carries TRBV6-5 and TRBJ1-1; possible D gene TRBD1, 5 bases. Germline assignment: CDR1 MNHEY and CDR2 SVGAGI. The V end lost 2 bases, the J end lost 1 base, and 8 bases lay between the germline ends. The CDR3 length is 14 residues. CDR3 nucleotides: TGTGCCAGCAGTTACCGAAGGGGGAACACTGAAGCTTTCTTT. Residues: CASSYRRGNTEAFF.

This chain joins TRBV7-9 and TRBJ1-5; D might be TRBD1 (5 bases). The CDR3 covers 12 residues. The germline CDR1 and CDR2 sequences are SEHNR and FQNEAQ (reference sequence). Trimming shortened V by 5 bases and J by 6 bases, and 8 bases separated the two germline ends. The CDR3 DNA reads as TGTGCCAGCAGCCCCGACAGTCAGCCCCAGCATTTT. This sequence encodes CASSPDSQPQHF.

This chain connects TRBV3-1 (or the pseudogene TRBV3-2) to TRBJ2-6, with 9 bases matching TRBD1. Losses at the gene ends were 4 bases for V and 0 bases for J; bases not matched to a gene: 4. Germline V gives CDR1 LGHDT, CDR2 YNNKEL (reference sequence). The CDR3 length is 17 residues. The CDR3, as DNA: TGTGCCAGCAGCCTTGGACAGGGGAGCTCTGGGGCCAACGTCCTGACTTTC. This gives the protein CASSLGQGSSGANVLTF.

The chain carries TRBV6-2 or TRBV6-3 and TRBJ1-5; TRBD1 aligns across 11 bases. The CDR3 is 15 residues long. Germline CDR1 reads MNHEY; CDR2 reads SVGEGT. V lost 4 bases to trimming and J lost 5 bases; unmatched junction nucleotides: 4. CDR3 in amino acids: CASSSRTGGHQPQHF. CDR3 DNA sequence: TGTGCCAGCAGTTCCCGGACAGGGGGCCATCAGCCCCAGCATTTT.

The genes are TRBV27 and TRBJ1-1, with 10 bases matching TRBD1. V was clipped by 7 bases and J by 3 bases; unmatched bases: 8. The CDR3 has 15 amino acids. The germline gives CDR1 MNHEY, CDR2 SMNVEV (reference sequence). CDR3 bases: TGTGCCAGCACCGCCGGGACAGGGGTTGACACTGAAGCTTTCTTT. Its translation: CASTAGTGVDTEAFF.

The chain has TRBV6-5 and TRBJ1-2; 8 bases align to TRBD1. In germline, CDR1 is MNHEY, CDR2 SVGAGI. The CDR3 contains 13 residues. The V segment lost 6 bases and the J segment 5 bases; nucleotides outside the gene matches: 5. This CDR3 is CASSRGPRYGYTF. The CDR3, as DNA: TGTGCCAGCAGCAGGGGGCCAAGGTATGGCTACACCTTC.

The chain recombines TRBV20-1 with TRBJ1-2, with TRBD1 identical over 8 bases. Germline V gene lookup returns CDR1 DFQATT and CDR2 SNEGSKA (reference sequence). The trim removed 3 bases at V and 3 bases at J, leaving 6 bases unmatched. The CDR3 runs 14 residues. CDR3 loop: CSASPPGQDYGYTF. CDR3 nucleotide sequence: TGCAGTGCTAGTCCACCGGGACAGGACTATGGCTACACCTTC.

This sequence joins TRBV11-2 and TRBJ2-7; TRBD1 agrees at 8 bases. Trimming removed 4 bases from V and 4 bases from J; junction bases left unmatched: 12. This CDR3 has 16 amino acids. Germline CDR1 reads SGHAT; CDR2 reads FQNNGV. The CDR3 sequence: CASSSYQGAIRYEQYF. The CDR3 DNA is TGTGCCAGCAGCTCATACCAGGGGGCGATCAGGTACGAGCAGTACTTC.

The chain employs TRBV5-6 and TRBJ1-2, with D possibly matching TRBD1 (5 bases). Germline loops: CDR1 SGHDT, CDR2 YYEEEE. The germline V and J ends were trimmed by 4 bases and 4 bases, with 11 bases remaining between them. This CDR3 has 13 residues. The DNA for the CDR3 is TGTGCCAGCAGCGAAGACAGTCGCTATGGCTACACCTTC. It translates to CASSEDSRYGYTF.

The rearrangement uses TRBV7-9 and TRBJ2-3; possible D gene TRBD2, 6 bases. V was trimmed by 5 bases and J by 0 bases, leaving 9 bases between them. Germline V gives CDR1 SEHNR, CDR2 FQNEAQ (reference sequence). The CDR3 is 14 amino acids. CDR3 DNA sequence: TGTGCCAGCAGCCCGAGCGGGAGCACAGATACGCAGTATTTT. Translated, it gives CASSPSGSTDTQYF.

The chain employs TRBV19 and TRBJ1-1; tentatively, D is TRBD1 (6 bases). The V end lost 5 bases, the J end lost 0 bases, and 19 bases lay between the germline ends. The germline V gene encodes CDR1 LNHDA and CDR2 SQIVND (reference sequence). CDR3 size: 17 residues. CDR3 loop: CASSAYSVGQLNTEAFF. The CDR3 bases are TGTGCCAGTAGTGCCTACTCAGTCGGACAGCTGAACACTGAAGCTTTCTTT. Full variable domain (outside the CDR3, taken from reference TRBV19 and TRBJ1-1): DGGITQSPKYLFRKEGQNVTLSCEQNLNHDAMYWYRQDPGQGLRLIYYSQIVNDFQKGDIAEGYSVSREKKESFPLTVTSAQKNPTAFYLCASSAYSVGQLNTEAFFGQGTRLTVV.

The chain recombines TRBV7-2 with TRBJ1-2; TRBD1 aligns across 7 bases. The CDR3 is made up of 15 amino acids. Germline V gene data show CDR1 as SGHTA and CDR2 as FQGNSA. The ends lost 5 bases at V and 5 bases at J; junction bases unmatched: 11. This CDR3 reads CASSPVFDRVYGYTF. CDR3 DNA sequence: TGTGCCAGCAGCCCGGTATTCGACAGGGTGTATGGCTACACCTTC.

The gene calls are TRBV5-6 and TRBJ1-1; D is uncertain. This CDR3 contains 14 residues. V gave up 0 bases and J gave up 3 bases, with 9 bases separating them. Germline V gives CDR1 SGHDT, CDR2 YYEEEE. The CDR3 bases are TGTGCCAGCAGCTTGGGCTCCGAGGACACTGAAGCTTTCTTT. Translating gives CASSLGSEDTEAFF.

The J gene is TRBJ1-2, the V gene TRBV30; D uncertain. CDR1 and CDR2 from the germline V gene are GTSNPN and SVGIG (reference sequence). CDR3 length: 12 amino acids. The germline V and J ends were trimmed by 4 bases and 5 bases, with 11 bases remaining between them. The CDR3 region is CAWTHPGYGYTF. The CDR3, as DNA: TGTGCCTGGACCCACCCGGGGTATGGCTACACCTTC. Together with reference TRBV30 and TRBJ1-2, the CDR3 gives the full variable domain: SQTIHQWPATLVQPVGSPLSLECTVEGTSNPNLYWYRQAAGRGLQLLFYSVGIGQISSEVPQNLSASRPQDRQFILSSKKLLLSDSGFYLCAWTHPGYGYTFGSGTRLTVV.

The V call is TRBV6-2 or TRBV6-3, the J call TRBJ1-5; the D gene is possibly TRBD1 (6 bases). The CDR3 runs to 17 residues. With 2 bases removed from V and 5 bases from J, the gap between germline ends came to 19 bases. Germline V lookup: CDR1 MNHEY, CDR2 SVGEGT. This CDR3 is CASSYTHRAWQDQPQHF. The CDR3 DNA reads TGTGCCAGCAGTTACACACACAGGGCATGGCAAGATCAGCCCCAGCATTTT.

The chain combines TRBV5-4 with TRBJ1-2, with 8 bases matching TRBD1. CDR1 is SGHNT and CDR2 is YYREEE in the germline V gene (reference sequence). CDR3 length: 15 residues. V lost 5 bases to trimming and J lost 5 bases; unmatched junction nucleotides: 11. As DNA, the CDR3 is TGTGCCAGCAGAACAGATGGACAGGGCCGGTATGGCTACACCTTC. Translated: CASRTDGQGRYGYTF. Filled out from reference TRBV5-4 and TRBJ1-2, the complete variable domain reads ETGVTQSPTHLIKTRGQQVTLRCSSQSGHNTVSWYQQALGQGPQFIFQYYREEENGRGNFPPRFSGLQFPNYSSELNVNALELDDSALYLCASRTDGQGRYGYTFGSGTRLTVV.

The chain employs TRBV12-3 or TRBV12-4 and TRBJ1-1; TRBD1 aligns across 9 bases. The V gene end was trimmed by 6 bases and the J gene end by 5 bases; junction bases not matched to a gene: 4. CDR3 size: 13 residues. CDR3 nucleotides: TGTGCCAGCAGAAACAGGGGGCCTACTGAAGCTTTCTTT. Its protein is CASRNRGPTEAFF.